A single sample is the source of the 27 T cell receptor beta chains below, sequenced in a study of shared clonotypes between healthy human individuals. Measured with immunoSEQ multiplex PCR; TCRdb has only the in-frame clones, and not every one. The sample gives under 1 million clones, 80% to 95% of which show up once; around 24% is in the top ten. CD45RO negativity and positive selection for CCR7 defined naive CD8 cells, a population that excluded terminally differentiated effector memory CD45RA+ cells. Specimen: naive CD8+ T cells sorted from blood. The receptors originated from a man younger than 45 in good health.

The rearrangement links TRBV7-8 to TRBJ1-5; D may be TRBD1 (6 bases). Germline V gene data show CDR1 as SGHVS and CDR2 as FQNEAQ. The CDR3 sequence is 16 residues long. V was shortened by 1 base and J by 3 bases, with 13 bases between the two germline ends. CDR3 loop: CASSLDGTGANQPQHF. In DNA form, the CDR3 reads TGTGCCAGCAGCTTAGATGGTACGGGGGCCAATCAGCCCCAGCATTTT. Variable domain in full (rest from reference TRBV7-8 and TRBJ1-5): GAGVSQSPRYKVAKRGQDVALRCDPISGHVSLFWYQQALGQGPEFLTYFQNEAQLDKSGLPSDRFFAERPEGSVSTLKIQRTQQEDSAVYLCASSLDGTGANQPQHFGDGTRLSIL.

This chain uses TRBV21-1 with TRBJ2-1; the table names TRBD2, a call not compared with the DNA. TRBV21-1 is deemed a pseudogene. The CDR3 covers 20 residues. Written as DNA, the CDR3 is TGTGCCAGCAGCAAAGGGGCGTCCCGGACTAGCGGAAACTCCTACAATGAGCAGTTCTTC. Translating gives CASSKGASRTSGNSYNEQFF.

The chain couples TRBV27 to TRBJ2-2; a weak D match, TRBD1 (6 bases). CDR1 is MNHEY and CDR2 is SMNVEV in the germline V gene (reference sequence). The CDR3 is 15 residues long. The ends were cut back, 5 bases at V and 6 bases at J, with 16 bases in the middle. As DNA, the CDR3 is TGTGCCAGCAGTACAAGACAGGATGGGGCCGGGGAGCTGTTTTTT. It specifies CASSTRQDGAGELFF.

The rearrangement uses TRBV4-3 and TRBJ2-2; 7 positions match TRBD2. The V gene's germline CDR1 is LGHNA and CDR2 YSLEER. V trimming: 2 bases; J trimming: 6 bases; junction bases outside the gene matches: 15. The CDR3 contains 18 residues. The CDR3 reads CASSQFGAGIQSAGELFF. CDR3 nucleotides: TGCGCCAGCAGCCAATTCGGAGCGGGAATCCAGTCCGCCGGGGAGCTGTTTTTT.

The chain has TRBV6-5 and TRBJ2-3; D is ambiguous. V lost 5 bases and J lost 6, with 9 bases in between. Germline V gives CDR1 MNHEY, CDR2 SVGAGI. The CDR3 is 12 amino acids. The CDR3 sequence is CASSPIGDTQYF. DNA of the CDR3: TGTGCCAGCAGTCCCATAGGGGATACGCAGTATTTT.

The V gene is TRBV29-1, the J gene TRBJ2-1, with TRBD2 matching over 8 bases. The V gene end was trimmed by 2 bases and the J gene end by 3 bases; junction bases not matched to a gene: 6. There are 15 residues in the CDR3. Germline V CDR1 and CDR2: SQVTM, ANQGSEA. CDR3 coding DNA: TGCAGCGTTGAACCCGCTAGCGGGTTCTACAATGAGCAGTTCTTC. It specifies CSVEPASGFYNEQFF.

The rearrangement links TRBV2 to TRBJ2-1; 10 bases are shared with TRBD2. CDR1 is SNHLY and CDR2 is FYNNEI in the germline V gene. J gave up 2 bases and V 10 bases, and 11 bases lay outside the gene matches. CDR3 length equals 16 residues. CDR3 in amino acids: CATEGAGGKAYNEQFF. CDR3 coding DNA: TGTGCCACCGAGGGAGCGGGAGGGAAGGCCTACAATGAGCAGTTCTTC.

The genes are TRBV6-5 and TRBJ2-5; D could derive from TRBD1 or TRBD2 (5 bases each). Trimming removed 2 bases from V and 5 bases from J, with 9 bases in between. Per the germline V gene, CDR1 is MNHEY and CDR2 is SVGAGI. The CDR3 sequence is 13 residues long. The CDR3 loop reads CASSYRGRETQYF. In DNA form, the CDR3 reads TGTGCCAGCAGTTACAGGGGACGGGAGACCCAGTACTTC.

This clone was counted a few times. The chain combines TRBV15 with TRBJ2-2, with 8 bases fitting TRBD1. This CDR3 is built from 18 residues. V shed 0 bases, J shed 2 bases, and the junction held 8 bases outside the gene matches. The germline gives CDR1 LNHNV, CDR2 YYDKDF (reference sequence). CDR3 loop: CATSRDYGQGRNTGELFF. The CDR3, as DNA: TGTGCCACCAGCAGAGATTATGGACAGGGTCGTAACACCGGGGAGCTGTTTTTT. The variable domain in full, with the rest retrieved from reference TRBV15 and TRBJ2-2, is DAMVIQNPRYQVTQFGKPVTLSCSQTLNHNVMYWYQQKSSQAPKLLFHYYDKDFNNEADTPDNFQSRRPNTSFCFLDIRSPGLGDTAMYLCATSRDYGQGRNTGELFFGEGSRLTVL.

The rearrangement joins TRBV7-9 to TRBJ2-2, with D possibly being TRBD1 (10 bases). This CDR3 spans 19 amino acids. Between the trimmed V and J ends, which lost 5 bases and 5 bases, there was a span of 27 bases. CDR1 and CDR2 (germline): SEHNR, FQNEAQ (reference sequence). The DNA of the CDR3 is TGTGCCAGCAGCCCCCGGGACAGGGGTAGCGGGAGAGGTACCGGGGAGCTGTTTTTT. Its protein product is CASSPRDRGSGRGTGELFF.

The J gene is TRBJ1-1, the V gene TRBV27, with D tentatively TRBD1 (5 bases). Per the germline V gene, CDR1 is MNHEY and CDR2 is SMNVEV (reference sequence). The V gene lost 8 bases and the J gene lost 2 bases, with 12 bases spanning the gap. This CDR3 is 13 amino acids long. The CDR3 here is CASGRQSNTEAFF. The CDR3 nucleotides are TGTGCCAGCGGGAGACAGAGCAACACTGAAGCTTTCTTT.

The chain's CDR3 is CASSGGGAGYEQYF. The CDR3 bases are TGTGCCAGCAGCGGAGGGGGAGCTGGCTACGAGCAGTACTTC. The chain couples TRBV9 to TRBJ2-7, with D perhaps matching TRBD1 (6 bases). This CDR3 comprises 14 residues. The ends were cut back, 3 bases at V and 3 bases at J, with 13 bases in the middle. The germline gives CDR1 SGDLS, CDR2 YYNGEE.

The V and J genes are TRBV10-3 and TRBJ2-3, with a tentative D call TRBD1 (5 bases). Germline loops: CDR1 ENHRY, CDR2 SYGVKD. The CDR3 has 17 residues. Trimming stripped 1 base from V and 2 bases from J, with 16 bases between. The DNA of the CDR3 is TGTGCCATCAGTGAGTACGAAGGTCCCGGACACACAGATACGCAGTATTTT. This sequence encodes CAISEYEGPGHTDTQYF.

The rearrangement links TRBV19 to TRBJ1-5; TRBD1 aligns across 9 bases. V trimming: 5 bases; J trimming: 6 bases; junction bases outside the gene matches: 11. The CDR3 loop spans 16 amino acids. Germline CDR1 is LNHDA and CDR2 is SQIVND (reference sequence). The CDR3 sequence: CASSLVTGGFVQPQHF. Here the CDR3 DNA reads TGTGCCAGTAGTCTGGTTACAGGGGGCTTTGTTCAGCCCCAGCATTTT.

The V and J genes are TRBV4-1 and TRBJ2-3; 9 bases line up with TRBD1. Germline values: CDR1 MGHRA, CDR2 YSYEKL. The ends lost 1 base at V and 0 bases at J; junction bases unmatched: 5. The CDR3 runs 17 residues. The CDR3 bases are TGCGCCAGCAGCCAAGGAAGGGACAGGGTGAGCACAGATACGCAGTATTTT. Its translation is CASSQGRDRVSTDTQYF.

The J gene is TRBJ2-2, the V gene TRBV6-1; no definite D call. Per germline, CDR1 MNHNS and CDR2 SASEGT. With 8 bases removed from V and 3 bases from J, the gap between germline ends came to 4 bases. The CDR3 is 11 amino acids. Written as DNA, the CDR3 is TGTGCCAGCTCTGACACCGGGGAGCTGTTTTTT. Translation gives CASSDTGELFF.

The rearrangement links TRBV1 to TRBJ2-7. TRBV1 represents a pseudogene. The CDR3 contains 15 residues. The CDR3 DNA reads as TGCACCAGCAGCCAAGGTAGGTCATCCCACTACGAGCAGTACTTC. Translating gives CTSSQGRSSHYEQYF.

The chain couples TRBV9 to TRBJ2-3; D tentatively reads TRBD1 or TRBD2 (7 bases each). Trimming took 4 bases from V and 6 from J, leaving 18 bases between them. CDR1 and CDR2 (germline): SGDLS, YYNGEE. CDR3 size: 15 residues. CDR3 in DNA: TGTGCCAGCAGCCAGGGGGAGGGGGCTTGGGATACGCAGTATTTT. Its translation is CASSQGEGAWDTQYF.

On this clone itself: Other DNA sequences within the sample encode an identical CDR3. In nucleotides, the CDR3 is TGTGCCAGCAGCTTGGACGGGAGTTCCTACGAGCAGTACTTC. It codes for CASSLDGSSYEQYF. The J gene is TRBJ2-7, the V gene TRBV5-6; D is perhaps TRBD2 (6 bases). The V gene lost 0 bases and the J gene lost 1 base, with 8 bases spanning the gap. Germline V gene sequence: CDR1 SGHDT, CDR2 YYEEEE. The CDR3 is 14 amino acids.

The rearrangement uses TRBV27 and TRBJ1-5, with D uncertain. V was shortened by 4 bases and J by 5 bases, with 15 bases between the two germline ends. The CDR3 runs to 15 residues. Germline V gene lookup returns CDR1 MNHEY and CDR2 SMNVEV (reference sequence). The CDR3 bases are TGTGCCAGCAGTTCCTACCGGGCACTGGATCAGCCCCAGCATTTT. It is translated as CASSSYRALDQPQHF.

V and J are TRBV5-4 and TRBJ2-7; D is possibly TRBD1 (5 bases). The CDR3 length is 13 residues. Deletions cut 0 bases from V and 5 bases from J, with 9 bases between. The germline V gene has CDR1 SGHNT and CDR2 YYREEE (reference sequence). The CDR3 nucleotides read TGTGCCAGCAGCTTGGACAGGAACCACGAGCAGTACTTC. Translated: CASSLDRNHEQYF.

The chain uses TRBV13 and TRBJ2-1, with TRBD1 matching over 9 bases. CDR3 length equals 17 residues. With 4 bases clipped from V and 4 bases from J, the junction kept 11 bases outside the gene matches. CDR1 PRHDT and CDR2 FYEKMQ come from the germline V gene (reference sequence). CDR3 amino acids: CASSSFSGTGTYNEQFF. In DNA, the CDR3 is TGTGCCAGCAGCTCGTTCTCCGGGACAGGGACGTACAATGAGCAGTTCTTC.

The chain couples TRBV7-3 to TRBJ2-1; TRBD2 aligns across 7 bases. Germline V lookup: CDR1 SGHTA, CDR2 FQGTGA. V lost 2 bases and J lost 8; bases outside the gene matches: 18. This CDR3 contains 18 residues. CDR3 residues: CASSLSAGLAELRDEQFF. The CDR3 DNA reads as TGTGCCAGCAGCTTATCCGCGGGTCTAGCGGAGCTCAGGGATGAGCAGTTCTTC.

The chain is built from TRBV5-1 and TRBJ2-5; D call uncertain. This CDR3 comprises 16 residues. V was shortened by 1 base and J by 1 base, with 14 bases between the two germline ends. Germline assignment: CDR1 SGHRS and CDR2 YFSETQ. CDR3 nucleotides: TGCGCCAGCAGCTTGTCGGTGGGATTGGCCCAAGAGACCCAGTACTTC. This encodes CASSLSVGLAQETQYF. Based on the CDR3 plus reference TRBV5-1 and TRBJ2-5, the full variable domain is KAGVTQTPRYLIKTRGQQVTLSCSPISGHRSVSWYQQTPGQGLQFLFEYFSETQRNKGNFPGRFSGRQFSNSRSEMNVSTLELGDSALYLCASSLSVGLAQETQYFGPGTRLLVL.

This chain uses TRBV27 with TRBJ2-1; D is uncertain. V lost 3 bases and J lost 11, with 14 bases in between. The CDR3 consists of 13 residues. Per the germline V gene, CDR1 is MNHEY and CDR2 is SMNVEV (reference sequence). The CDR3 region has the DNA TGTGCCAGCAGTTTTGGGCCCGCCAAGAAGCAGTTCTTC. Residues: CASSFGPAKKQFF.

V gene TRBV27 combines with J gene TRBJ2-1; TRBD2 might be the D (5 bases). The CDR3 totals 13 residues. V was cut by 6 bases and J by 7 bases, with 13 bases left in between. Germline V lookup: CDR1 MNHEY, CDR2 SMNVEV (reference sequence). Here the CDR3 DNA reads TGTGCCAGCAGAGAACTAGTCTTAAATGAGCAGTTCTTC. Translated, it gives CASRELVLNEQFF.

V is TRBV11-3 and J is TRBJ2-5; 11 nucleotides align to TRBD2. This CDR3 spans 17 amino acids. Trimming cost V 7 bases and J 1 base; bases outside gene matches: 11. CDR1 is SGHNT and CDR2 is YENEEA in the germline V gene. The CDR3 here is CASNRPLGLAVQETQYF. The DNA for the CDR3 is TGTGCCAGCAACCGACCCCTGGGACTAGCGGTCCAAGAGACCCAGTACTTC.